This entry lists 23 T cell receptor beta chains sequenced from one sample in a study of cytomegalovirus exposure and HLA in healthy donors. Produced via immunoSEQ multiplex PCR; TCRdb's table is partial and in-frame only. The sample lists some 130,000 clones, roughly four fifths occurring once. Source material: PBMCs. The origin of the receptors is a man aged 25-40 years in good health and CMV-seropositive.

The chain combines TRBV2 with TRBJ2-3, with D tentatively TRBD2 (5 bases). V dropped 7 bases and J dropped 7 bases, with 18 bases sitting between them. Germline V gene data show CDR1 as SNHLY and CDR2 as FYNNEI. The CDR3 extends over 14 amino acids. The CDR3 here is CASMWEQRAYTQYF. CDR3 nucleotides: TGTGCCAGCATGTGGGAGCAGCGAGCCTATACGCAGTATTTT.

The chain employs TRBV7-7 and TRBJ2-3, with 8 positions matching TRBD2. Germline values: CDR1 SSHAT, CDR2 FNYEAQ (reference sequence). J was trimmed by 5 bases and V by 3 bases; bases with no gene match: 4. The CDR3 loop spans 14 amino acids. The CDR3 DNA is TGTGCCAGCAGCTTCGGGGGGGTAGGAGATACGCAGTATTTT. Its translation is CASSFGGVGDTQYF.

The CDR3 bases are TGTGCCTGGAGTGTTTCAAAAGAGACCCAGTACTTC. Its translation: CAWSVSKETQYF. J is TRBJ2-5 and V is TRBV30; D call uncertain. The CDR3 is made up of 12 amino acids. V was trimmed by 0 bases and J by 3 bases, leaving 5 bases between them. Looked up from germline, CDR1 is GTSNPN and CDR2 is SVGIG (reference sequence).

This clone was seen only a few times. The chain uses TRBV6-1 and TRBJ1-3; D not certain. Germline V gives CDR1 MNHNS, CDR2 SASEGT. Trimming removed 0 bases from V and 1 base from J, with 10 bases in between. The CDR3 extends over 16 amino acids. Here the CDR3 DNA reads TGTGCCAGCAGTGAAGCGCTGGCGGGTTCTGGAAACACCATATATTTT. Translating gives CASSEALAGSGNTIYF.

This chain links TRBV15 with TRBJ2-6, with D perhaps matching TRBD2 (6 bases). With 4 bases removed from V and 1 base from J, the gap between germline ends came to 11 bases. CDR3 size: 16 residues. CDR1 and CDR2 from the germline V gene are LNHNV and YYDKDF (reference sequence). Here the CDR3 DNA reads TGTGCCACCAGCAAAGGCCGGGAGTCTGGGGCCAACGTCCTGACTTTC. Encoded protein: CATSKGRESGANVLTF. Full variable domain (remainder filled in from reference TRBV15 and TRBJ2-6): DAMVIQNPRYQVTQFGKPVTLSCSQTLNHNVMYWYQQKSSQAPKLLFHYYDKDFNNEADTPDNFQSRRPNTSFCFLDIRSPGLGDTAMYLCATSKGRESGANVLTFGAGSRLTVL.

This clone was seen a handful of times. The chain has TRBV7-3 and TRBJ2-3; 7 nucleotides align to TRBD1. The CDR3 loop spans 14 amino acids. The trim removed 1 base at V and 2 bases at J, leaving 0 bases unmatched. CDR1 is SGHTA, CDR2 FQGTGA, per germline. CDR3 DNA sequence: TGTGCCAGCAGCTTAAAGGGGGCCACAGATACGCAGTATTTT. It codes for CASSLKGATDTQYF.

This clone was counted once. This chain links TRBV30 with TRBJ1-1; D unclear. The CDR3 runs to 11 residues. The V end lost 0 bases, the J end lost 4 bases, and 3 bases lay between the germline ends. Germline CDR1 is GTSNPN and CDR2 is SVGIG (reference sequence). CDR3 region: CAWSVSTEAFF. The CDR3 DNA reads TGTGCCTGGAGTGTTAGCACTGAAGCTTTCTTT.

The chain has TRBV11-2 and TRBJ2-1, with 9 positions matching TRBD1. The trim removed 1 base at V and 7 bases at J, leaving 5 bases unmatched. Germline loops: CDR1 SGHAT, CDR2 FQNNGV. The CDR3 has 15 amino acids. The CDR3 region has the DNA TGTGCCAGCAGCTTAGGGGGCGGGACAGGGAATGAGCAGTTCTTC. It specifies CASSLGGGTGNEQFF. The full variable domain, rest sourced from reference TRBV11-2 and TRBJ2-1, is EAGVAQSPRYKIIEKRQSVAFWCNPISGHATLYWYQQILGQGPKLLIQFQNNGVVDDSQLPKDRFSAERLKGVDSTLKIQPAKLEDSAVYLCASSLGGGTGNEQFFGPGTRLTVL.

This clone was recorded a few times. This sequence joins TRBV7-8 and TRBJ1-5, with D perhaps matching TRBD1 (5 bases). The CDR3 length is 18 residues. The germline gives CDR1 SGHVS, CDR2 FQNEAQ. Trimming cost V 5 bases and J 0 bases, with 20 bases left between them. CDR3 sequence: CASSLHKSGLGSNQPQHF. DNA for the CDR3: TGTGCCAGCAGCCTACATAAATCGGGACTGGGTAGCAATCAGCCCCAGCATTTT.

The chain combines TRBV18 with TRBJ2-7; tentative D call: TRBD1 (6 bases). Germline lookup yields CDR1 KGHSH and CDR2 LQKENI. V was clipped by 1 base and J by 5 bases, with 12 bases between them. The CDR3 length is 14 residues. The CDR3 DNA sequence: TGTGCCAGCTCACCACTCGTGGCAGGGGACGAGCAGTACTTC. This sequence encodes CASSPLVAGDEQYF.

This clone was counted many times. The gene calls are TRBV2 and TRBJ2-2; D is unresolved. This CDR3 is built from 14 residues. V lost 5 bases to trimming and J lost 5 bases, with 12 bases between them. Germline V gives CDR1 SNHLY, CDR2 FYNNEI. The CDR3 bases are TGTGCCAGCAGTTACTCATTACGGACCGGGGAGCTGTTTTTT. The encoded protein is CASSYSLRTGELFF.

In its sample, this clone was seen once. V is TRBV30 and J is TRBJ2-7, with a weak D call TRBD2 (6 bases). V was clipped by 1 base and J by 5 bases, with 15 bases between them. The germline gives CDR1 GTSNPN, CDR2 SVGIG (reference sequence). The CDR3 length is 14 residues. In nucleotides, the CDR3 is TGTGCCTGGAGTGCCGGGGGAAATGCAGACGAGCAGTACTTC. Residues: CAWSAGGNADEQYF.

The rearrangement uses TRBV7-3 and TRBJ2-1, with D unresolved. CDR1 is SGHTA, CDR2 FQGTGA, per germline. Trimming pared 2 bases from V and 8 bases from J, leaving 16 bases between. The CDR3 covers 15 residues. Here the CDR3 DNA reads TGTGCCAGCAGCTTAGGCACCCTCCCCGCCCATGAGCAGTTCTTC. Translated: CASSLGTLPAHEQFF.

This clone was seen more than once but under ten times. The rearrangement links TRBV10-2 to TRBJ2-7, with D perhaps matching TRBD2 (6 bases). Germline assignment: CDR1 WSHSY and CDR2 SAAADI. V was trimmed by 11 bases and J by 4 bases, leaving 15 bases between them. This CDR3 spans 12 amino acids. In DNA form, the CDR3 reads TGCGCCGCGAGGGGTGGGGGGTACGAGCAGTACTTC. Protein product: CAARGGGYEQYF.

This clone was seen only once. J is TRBJ2-7 and V is TRBV6-1; 9 nucleotides line up with TRBD1. CDR1 and CDR2 (germline): MNHNS, SASEGT. Trimming removed 2 bases from V and 6 bases from J; junction bases left unmatched: 8. The CDR3 totals 15 residues. For the CDR3, the DNA is TGTGCCAGCAGTGAAAAGGGGTGGACAGGGGTCGAGCAGTACTTC. Amino acids: CASSEKGWTGVEQYF.

This clone was counted a few times. The chain joins TRBV7-9 to TRBJ1-1; 8 bases match TRBD1. Trimming at V came to 1 base and at J to 0 bases, leaving 10 bases not matched to a gene. The CDR3 length is 18 residues. The V gene's germline CDR1 is SEHNR and CDR2 FQNEAQ (reference sequence). CDR3 region: CASSLGHRDRTLNTEAFF. In DNA, the CDR3 is TGTGCCAGCAGCTTAGGTCATCGGGACAGGACCCTGAACACTGAAGCTTTCTTT.

This clone was seen repeatedly, ten times or more. This sequence joins TRBV1 and TRBJ2-1; TRBD2 was called by the table and not checked on the DNA. TRBV1 corresponds to a pseudogene. There are 16 residues in the CDR3. Here the CDR3 DNA reads TGCACCAGCAGCCCCCAAGATGGGCTAGCGGGCAATGAGCAGTTCTTC. Translating it yields CTSSPQDGLAGNEQFF.

The chain is built from TRBV15 and TRBJ1-4; 8 bases fit TRBD2. The assigned J gene may be wrong: the sequence end matches TRBJ2-2 better. This CDR3 is built from 14 residues. Germline lookup yields CDR1 LNHNV and CDR2 YYDKDF (reference sequence). CDR3 sequence reads: CATSRDRGGLELFF. The CDR3 region has the DNA TGTGCCACCAGCAGAGATCGGGGGGGGCTGGAGCTGTTTTTT.

J is TRBJ1-2 and V is TRBV5-4; 8 bases are shared with TRBD1. This CDR3 is built from 14 residues. The germline gives CDR1 SGHNT, CDR2 YYREEE (reference sequence). J lost 1 base, V lost 2 bases, and 1 base had no gene match. This CDR3 reads CASSFTGGNYGYTF. The CDR3 DNA reads TGTGCCAGCAGCTTTACAGGGGGTAACTATGGCTACACCTTC.

This sequence joins TRBV5-1 and TRBJ2-5; possibly TRBD1 for D (6 bases). With 1 base removed from V and 4 bases from J, the gap between germline ends came to 8 bases. The CDR3 length is 13 residues. Germline V CDR1 and CDR2: SGHRS, YFSETQ. CDR3: CASSLNRAETQYF. CDR3 DNA: TGCGCCAGCAGCTTGAACAGGGCAGAGACCCAGTACTTC.

The V and J genes are TRBV2 and TRBJ2-5, with 11 bases that match TRBD1. The germline V gene encodes CDR1 SNHLY and CDR2 FYNNEI. V lost 5 bases to trimming and J lost 4 bases; unmatched junction nucleotides: 3. The CDR3 has 14 residues. The CDR3 region is CASSRDRGAETQYF. CDR3 coding DNA: TGTGCCAGCAGTCGGGACAGGGGGGCAGAGACCCAGTACTTC. Full variable domain (outside the CDR3, taken from reference TRBV2 and TRBJ2-5): EPEVTQTPSHQVTQMGQEVILRCVPISNHLYFYWYRQILGQKVEFLVSFYNNEISEKSEIFDDQFSVERPDGSNFTLKIRSTKLEDSAMYFCASSRDRGAETQYFGPGTRLLVL.

The chain employs TRBV27 and TRBJ1-2, with 12 bases that match TRBD1. The CDR3 is made up of 14 amino acids. With V trimmed by 4 bases and J by 8 bases, 5 bases remained unmatched. CDR1 MNHEY and CDR2 SMNVEV come from the germline V gene (reference sequence). CDR3 residues: CASSSGTGGLGYTF. The CDR3 coding sequence is TGTGCCAGCAGTTCAGGGACAGGGGGCTTGGGCTACACCTTC.

The J gene is TRBJ2-7, the V gene TRBV5-8; 7 bases fit TRBD2. There are 15 residues in the CDR3. The germline gives CDR1 SGHTS, CDR2 YDEGEE. The V segment lost 4 bases and the J segment 9 bases; nucleotides outside the gene matches: 16. The CDR3 is CASSGGGLALGVQYF. The DNA for the CDR3 is TGTGCCAGCAGCGGGGGGGGGTTGGCCTTAGGTGTGCAGTACTTC.